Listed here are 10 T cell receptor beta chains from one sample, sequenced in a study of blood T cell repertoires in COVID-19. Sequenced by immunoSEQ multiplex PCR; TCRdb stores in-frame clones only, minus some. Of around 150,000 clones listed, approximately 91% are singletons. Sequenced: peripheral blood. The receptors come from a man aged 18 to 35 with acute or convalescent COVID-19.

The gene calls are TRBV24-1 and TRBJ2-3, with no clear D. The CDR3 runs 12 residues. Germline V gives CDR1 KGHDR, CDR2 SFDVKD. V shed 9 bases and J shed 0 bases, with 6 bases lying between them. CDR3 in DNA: TGTGCCACCTCACACAGCACAGATACGCAGTATTTT. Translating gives CATSHSTDTQYF.

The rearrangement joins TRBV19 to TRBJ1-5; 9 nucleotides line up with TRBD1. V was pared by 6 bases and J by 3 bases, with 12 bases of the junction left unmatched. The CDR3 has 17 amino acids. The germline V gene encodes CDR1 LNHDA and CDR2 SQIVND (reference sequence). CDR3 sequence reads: CASSWGTGRDLNQPQHF. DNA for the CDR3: TGTGCCAGTAGCTGGGGGACAGGGCGAGACCTCAATCAGCCCCAGCATTTT.

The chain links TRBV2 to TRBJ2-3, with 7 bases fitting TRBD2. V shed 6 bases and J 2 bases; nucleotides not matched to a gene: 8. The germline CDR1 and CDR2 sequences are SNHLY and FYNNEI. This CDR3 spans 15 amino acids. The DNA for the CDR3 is TGTGCCAGCAGCGCAGAGAGCGGGGTCACAGATACGCAGTATTTT. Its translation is CASSAESGVTDTQYF.

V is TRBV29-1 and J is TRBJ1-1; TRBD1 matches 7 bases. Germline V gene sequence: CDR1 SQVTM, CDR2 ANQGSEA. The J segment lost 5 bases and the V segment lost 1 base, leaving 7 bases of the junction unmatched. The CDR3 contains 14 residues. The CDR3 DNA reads TGCAGCGTTGAAGCCTGGGGGACAGCTACTGAAGCTTTCTTT. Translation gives CSVEAWGTATEAFF.

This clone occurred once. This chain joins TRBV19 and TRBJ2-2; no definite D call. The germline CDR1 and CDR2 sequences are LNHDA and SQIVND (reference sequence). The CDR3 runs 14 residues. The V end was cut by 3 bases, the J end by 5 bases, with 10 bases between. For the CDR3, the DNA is TGTGCCAGTAGTATTGGGCTTTCGACCGGGGAGCTGTTTTTT. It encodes CASSIGLSTGELFF.

The DNA of the CDR3 is TGTGCCAGCAGCACCCCGGGACAGGGCTCCTACGAGCAGTACTTC. It encodes CASSTPGQGSYEQYF. The chain joins TRBV6-5 to TRBJ2-7, with 9 bases fitting TRBD1. With 6 bases clipped from V and 0 bases from J, the junction kept 6 bases outside the gene matches. The CDR3 has 15 amino acids. The germline gives CDR1 MNHEY, CDR2 SVGAGI.

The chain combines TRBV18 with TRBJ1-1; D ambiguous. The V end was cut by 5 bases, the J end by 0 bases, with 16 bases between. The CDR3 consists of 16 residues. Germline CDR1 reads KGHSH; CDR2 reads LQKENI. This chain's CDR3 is CASSSTAILMNTEAFF. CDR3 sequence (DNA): TGTGCCAGCTCATCAACCGCTATACTTATGAACACTGAAGCTTTCTTT.

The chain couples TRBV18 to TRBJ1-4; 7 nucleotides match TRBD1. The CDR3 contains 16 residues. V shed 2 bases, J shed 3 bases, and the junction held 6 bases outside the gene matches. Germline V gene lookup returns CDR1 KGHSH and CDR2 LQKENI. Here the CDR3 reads CASSPTRGQANEKLFF. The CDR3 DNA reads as TGTGCCAGCTCACCAACGAGAGGACAGGCTAATGAAAAACTGTTTTTT.

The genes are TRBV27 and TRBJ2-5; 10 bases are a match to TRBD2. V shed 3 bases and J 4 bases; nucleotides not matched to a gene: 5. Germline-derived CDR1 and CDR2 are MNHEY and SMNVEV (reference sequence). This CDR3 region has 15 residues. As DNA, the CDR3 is TGTGCCAGCAGTTTCTCTAGCGGGAGCGGAGAGACCCAGTACTTC. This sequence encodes CASSFSSGSGETQYF.

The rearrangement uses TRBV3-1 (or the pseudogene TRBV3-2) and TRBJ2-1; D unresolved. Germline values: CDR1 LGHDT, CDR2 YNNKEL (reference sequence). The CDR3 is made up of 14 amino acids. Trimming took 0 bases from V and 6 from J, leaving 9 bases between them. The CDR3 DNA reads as TGTGCCAGCAGCCAAGAGGGCCTGCCCAATGAGCAGTTCTTC. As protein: CASSQEGLPNEQFF.